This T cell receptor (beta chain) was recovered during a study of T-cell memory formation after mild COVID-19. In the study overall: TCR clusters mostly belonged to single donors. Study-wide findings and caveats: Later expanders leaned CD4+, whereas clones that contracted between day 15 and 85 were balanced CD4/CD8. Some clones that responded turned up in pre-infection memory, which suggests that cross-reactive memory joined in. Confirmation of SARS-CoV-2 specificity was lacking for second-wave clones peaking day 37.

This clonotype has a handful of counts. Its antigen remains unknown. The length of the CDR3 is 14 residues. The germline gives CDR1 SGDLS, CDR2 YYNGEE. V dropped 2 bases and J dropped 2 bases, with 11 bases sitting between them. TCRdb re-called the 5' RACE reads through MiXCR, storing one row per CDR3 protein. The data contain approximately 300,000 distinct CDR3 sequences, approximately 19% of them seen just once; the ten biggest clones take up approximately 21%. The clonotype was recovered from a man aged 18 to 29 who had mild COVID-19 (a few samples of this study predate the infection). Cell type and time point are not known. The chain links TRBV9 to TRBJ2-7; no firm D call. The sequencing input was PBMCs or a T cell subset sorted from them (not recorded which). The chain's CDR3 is CASSVTDLAYEQYF. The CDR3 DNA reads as TGTGCCAGCAGCGTGACCGATCTAGCCTACGAGCAGTACTTC.